The clone carrying this T cell receptor beta chain turned up a few times. Its antigen is undetermined. Researchers took RNA transcripts and amplified the TCR beta CDR3 regions from them. The HTBI primer set served for first-round RT-PCR of the TCR CDR3. One entry per CDR3 protein results from TCRdb running MiXCR on the multiplex PCR reads. Counted here are about 380,000 distinct CDR3 sequences, about 18% occurring once; the ten biggest clones make up less than 45%. The sample originates from a study of T cells in Graves' hyperthyroidism and ophthalmopathy. Trimming removed 3 bases from V and 13 bases from J; junction bases left unmatched: 6. This CDR3 comprises 13 residues. Germline V gene data show CDR1 as LGHDT and CDR2 as YNNKEL (reference sequence). Overall study findings and caveats: Ophthalmopathy onset followed model prediction by a median about 6.9 months.

This chain connects TRBV3-1 to TRBJ2-2; 9 bases agree with TRBD1. Input material: blood. The sequence came from a man aged 18 to 29 with Graves' ophthalmopathy. The CDR3 DNA sequence: TGTGCCAGCAGCCAGGGACAGGGATCGGGGCTGTTTTTT. It specifies CASSQGQGSGLFF.